The clone carrying this T cell receptor (beta chain) has at least ten counts. Indicated time point: newly diagnosed GD, antithyroid drugs for less than 3 months. Making the TCR library involved RNA that had been extracted from PBMCs. This CDR3 has 16 residues. Germline CDR1 is LGHDT and CDR2 is YNNKEL (reference sequence). The trim removed 4 bases at V and 0 bases at J, leaving 4 bases unmatched. These data come from a study of regulatory T cells in long-lasting Graves disease. At the level of the study: Newly diagnosed Graves' patients took antithyroid drugs under 3 months.

Libraries of TCR beta came from iRepertoire HTBI primers plus Arm-PCR of CDR3 regions. From the multiplex PCR reads, TCRdb called clonotypes with MiXCR, one entry per CDR3 protein. Among around 400,000 distinct CDR3 sequences listed, about 12% were seen once. This sample also appeared in a second study, on T cells in Graves' hyperthyroidism and ophthalmopathy.

This sequence joins TRBV3-1 and TRBJ2-7, with 12 positions matching TRBD2. Source: peripheral blood mononuclear cells (PBMCs), taken at new diagnosis, from a patient treated with antithyroid drugs. The TCR was taken from a woman between 18 and 29 years old with Graves disease. The chain's CDR3 is CASSPPSGRGSYEQYF. The DNA for the CDR3 is TGTGCCAGCAGCCCGCCTAGCGGGAGGGGCTCCTACGAGCAGTACTTC.